This T cell receptor beta chain was captured by sequencing in a study of cytotoxic CD8 clonotypes in ibrutinib-treated CLL. Study results and limitations: Public clonotypes, rarely seen, contracted or held steady on treatment.

Per the germline V gene, CDR1 is MDHEN and CDR2 is SYDVKM. V shed 6 bases, J shed 4 bases, and the junction held 8 bases outside the gene matches. This CDR3 is 15 amino acids long. The assay was immunoSEQ multiplex PCR, and TCRdb's table has in-frame clones only and misses some. Of approximately 350,000 clones in the sample, 67% were seen once. Details on this clone: Its antigen is unknown.

This rearrangement joins TRBV28 to TRBJ2-7; TRBD2 matches 11 bases. The starting material was PBMCs, obtained after 36 months of ibrutinib treatment. The receptor was derived from a human donor with chronic lymphocytic leukemia. This CDR3 reads CASSRLAGLMYEQYF. The CDR3 DNA follows: TGTGCCAGCAGCAGACTAGCGGGATTGATGTACGAGCAGTACTTC.